A selection of T cell receptor beta chains follows, all from one sample in a study of lymphopenia after photon versus proton radiotherapy. Sequencing was performed with immunoSEQ multiplex PCR; in TCRdb, only in-frame clones are kept and a portion is missing. The sample records about 39,000 clones, approximately 90% being singletons. The source material was peripheral blood, sampled from a patient treated with photon-based radiotherapy. The receptor source for this set is a man in his sixties with cholangiocarcinoma. CDR3s include the opening cysteine and the closing phenylalanine or tryptophan. The order of the fields is CDR3 protein, CDR3 DNA, V gene, D gene, clone size, J gene. A D gene is named only where the DNA matches it firmly. The size field is filled for only some rows; it gives once, few, many or a size class.

CDR3: CASSWGTSGRSEETQYF
DNA: TGTGCCAGCAGCTGGGGGACTAGCGGGAGATCGGAAGAGACCCAGTACTTC
V: TRBV7-6
D: TRBD2
size: .
J: TRBJ2-5

CDR3: CASSEKTGLYQPQHF
DNA: TGTGCCAGCAGTGAAAAGACAGGCCTTTATCAGCCCCAGCATTTT
V: TRBV2
D: .
size: .
J: TRBJ1-5

CDR3: CASSYSCSGKPYEQYF
DNA: TGTGCCAGCAGTTACTCGTGTTCAGGGAAACCCTACGAGCAGTACTTC
V: TRBV6-8
D: .
size: few
J: TRBJ2-7

CDR3: CASSPAGDSYNEQFF
DNA: TGTGCCAGCAGTCCGGCAGGGGACTCCTACAATGAGCAGTTCTTC
V: TRBV28
D: .
size: .
J: TRBJ2-1

CDR3: CASSLTGLWSEQFF
DNA: TGTGCCAGCAGTCTGACAGGCCTATGGAGTGAGCAGTTCTTC
V: TRBV27
D: .
size: .
J: TRBJ2-1

CDR3: CASSPSGQGFYGYGYTF
DNA: TGTGCCAGCAGCCCGTCGGGACAGGGGTTTTATGGGTATGGCTACACCTTC
V: TRBV7-9
D: TRBD1
size: .
J: TRBJ1-2

CDR3: CASSEDPTGVNEKLFF
DNA: TGTGCCAGCAGTGAAGACCCGACAGGGGTTAATGAAAAACTGTTTTTT
V: TRBV2
D: TRBD1
size: .
J: TRBJ1-4

CDR3: CATSRDSGGAYEQYF
DNA: TGTGCCACCAGCAGAGATAGCGGGGGGGCCTACGAGCAGTACTTC
V: TRBV15
D: TRBD2
size: .
J: TRBJ2-7

CDR3: CASSQDRDIQYF
DNA: TGTGCCAGCAGCCAGGACAGGGACATTCAGTACTTC
V: TRBV4-2
D: TRBD1
size: .
J: TRBJ2-4

CDR3: CATKAGTSNSPLHF
DNA: TGTGCCACCAAAGCCGGGACAAGCAATTCACCCCTCCACTTT
V: TRBV6-5
D: .
size: .
J: TRBJ1-6

CDR3: CASSFGTAPNEQFF
DNA: TGTGCCAGCAGTTTTGGGACAGCTCCGAATGAGCAGTTCTTC
V: TRBV27
D: TRBD1
size: .
J: TRBJ2-1

CDR3: CASSIIGGPGNQPQHF
DNA: TGTGCCAGTAGTATAATTGGGGGGCCTGGCAATCAGCCCCAGCATTTT
V: TRBV19
D: .
size: .
J: TRBJ1-5

CDR3: CASSPPLAGELFF
DNA: TGTGCCAGCAGTCCCCCACTAGCCGGGGAGCTGTTTTTT
V: TRBV28
D: .
size: once
J: TRBJ2-2

CDR3: CASSLFASQELFF
DNA: TGTGCCAGCAGCTTATTCGCGAGTCAAGAACTGTTTTTT
V: TRBV11-2
D: .
size: .
J: TRBJ1-4

CDR3: CASSQEGTGGSQWSYEQYF
DNA: TGTGCCAGCAGCCAAGAAGGGACGGGGGGGAGTCAGTGGTCCTACGAGCAGTACTTC
V: TRBV4-2
D: TRBD2
size: .
J: TRBJ2-7

CDR3: CSAEIGRPRYGYTF
DNA: TGCAGCGCCGAGATTGGACGGCCCCGCTATGGCTACACCTTC
V: TRBV29-1
D: .
size: .
J: TRBJ1-2

CDR3: CASSDLRQGGYNEQFF
DNA: TGTGCCAGCAGTGATCTTCGGCAGGGGGGATACAATGAGCAGTTCTTC
V: TRBV2
D: .
size: few
J: TRBJ2-1

CDR3: CAISESTGGYTF
DNA: TGTGCCATCAGTGAGTCGACAGGTGGCTACACCTTC
V: TRBV10-3
D: .
size: .
J: TRBJ1-2